This entry lists 5 T cell receptor beta chains sequenced from one sample in a study of blood T cells in healthy people across ages. It was with a sample-barcoded 5' primer and a J-beta primer mix that a second PCR of roughly 7 to 12 cycles was run. TCRdb re-derived calls from the 5' RACE reads in MiXCR, one entry per CDR3 protein. The sample yields hundreds of thousands of distinct CDR3 sequences, less than 25% seen once. Another study also made use of these data, one on T cells of mothers and their children.

Material for sequencing was blood. The source is a boy younger than 18 in good health.

This clonotype was detected only a few times. This chain joins TRBV7-9 and TRBJ2-4; 8 bases line up with TRBD2. The CDR3 loop spans 13 amino acids. Germline CDR1 reads SEHNR; CDR2 reads FQNEAQ (reference sequence). The ends lost 5 bases at V and 9 bases at J; junction bases unmatched: 6. The CDR3 region is CASSKTSEVIQYF. The CDR3 nucleotides read TGTGCCAGCAGCAAGACTAGCGAGGTCATTCAGTACTTC.

The J gene is TRBJ1-2, the V gene TRBV9; TRBD1 is a possible D gene (6 bases). The CDR3 spans 15 residues. The ends were cut back, 3 bases at V and 2 bases at J, with 14 bases in the middle. Germline CDR1 is SGDLS and CDR2 is YYNGEE. The CDR3 DNA is TGTGCCAGCAGCGGGGGGCCGGGGGGGAACTATGGCTACACCTTC. Translation gives CASSGGPGGNYGYTF.

The V call is TRBV7-8, the J call TRBJ2-3; 10 nucleotides align to TRBD1. The germline gives CDR1 SGHVS, CDR2 FQNEAQ. J gave up 5 bases and V 5 bases, and 13 bases lay outside the gene matches. The CDR3 consists of 17 residues. The CDR3 DNA sequence: TGTGCCAGCAGCCTCGTGGGGGGACAGGGGTTAGTAGATACGCAGTATTTT. Translation: CASSLVGGQGLVDTQYF.

This clonotype was observed a single time. The chain has TRBV12-3 or TRBV12-4 and TRBJ2-5, with D possibly TRBD2 on 5 matching bases. The length of the CDR3 is 14 residues. The V gene lost 6 bases and the J gene lost 5 bases, with 16 bases spanning the gap. CDR3 protein: CASSPSVSGETQYF. The CDR3 region has the DNA TGTGCCAGCAGCCCGAGTGTAAGCGGTGAGACCCAGTACTTC.

This clonotype has just a few counts. The junction differs from germline at one of its ends, possibly a read error. The rearrangement joins TRBV2 to TRBJ1-4; 11 bases are shared with TRBD1. Per the germline V gene, CDR1 is SNHLY and CDR2 is FYNNEI. This CDR3 has 17 amino acids. The CDR3, as DNA: TGTGCCAGCAGCGGCGGGACAGGGGGTTTTACTAATGAAAAGCTGTTTTTT. Encoded protein: CASSGGTGGFTNEKLFF.